The rows below give T cell receptor beta chains drawn from one sample of a study of Graves' ophthalmopathy and Graves' hyperthyroidism. TCRdb ran MiXCR on the multiplex PCR reads and lists one entry per CDR3 protein. This table holds hundreds of thousands of distinct CDR3 sequences, approximately 15% found once. Input material: peripheral blood. The receptor set was obtained from a woman between 18 and 29 years old with stable Graves' hyperthyroidism. Both conserved end residues are part of each CDR3. Each record gives: D gene, CDR3 length, V gene, J gene, clone size, CDR3 protein, CDR3 DNA. A D gene is named only where the DNA matches it firmly. Clone size is not always given. Where it is, it says once, few, many or a class for expanded clones.

TRBD1	15	TRBV6-1	TRBJ1-1	NA	CASTPSGQGDTEAFF	TGTGCCAGCACCCCCTCTGGACAGGGAGACACTGAAGCTTTCTTT
NA	12	TRBV28	TRBJ1-5	NA	CASSLGFWPQHF	TGTGCCAGCAGTCTGGGGTTTTGGCCCCAGCATTTT
NA	13	TRBV12-3/TRBV12-4	TRBJ1-2	many	CASSLAGGYGYTF	TGTGCCAGCAGTTTAGCAGGGGGCTATGGCTACACCTTC
NA	14	TRBV4-2	TRBJ1-1	many	CASSQAVQNTEAFF	TGTGCCAGCAGCCAAGCGGTACAGAACACTGAAGCTTTCTTT
TRBD2	18	TRBV6-1	TRBJ2-5	many	CASSALAGHVPSQETQYF	TGTGCCAGCAGCGCATTAGCGGGGCACGTCCCCAGCCAAGAGACCCAGTACTTC
TRBD1	16	TRBV25-1	TRBJ2-7	many	CASSDGNRGLPYEQYF	TGTGCCAGCAGTGATGGGAACAGGGGTTTACCCTACGAGCAGTACTTC
NA	14	TRBV12-5	TRBJ1-3	many	CASGLGAGGNTIYF	TGTGCTAGTGGTTTGGGGGCGGGTGGAAACACCATATATTTT
NA	13	TRBV7-6	TRBJ1-2	NA	CASSQPSRPLYTF	TGCGCCAGCAGCCAACCCTCCCGGCCCCTCTACACCTTC
NA	14	TRBV4-1	TRBJ1-6	few	CASSPGTKNSPLHF	TGCGCCAGCAGCCCCGGGACAAAAAATTCACCCCTCCACTTT
TRBD1	15	TRBV11-2	TRBJ1-2	many	CASSPGTGLIYGYTF	TGTGCCAGCAGCCCGGGGACAGGCCTGATCTATGGCTACACCTTC
NA	19	TRBV6-1	TRBJ1-5	many	CASSARGSSGTGRNQPQHF	TGTGCCAGCAGTGCCCGGGGGAGTTCCGGGACGGGGAGGAATCAGCCCCAGCATTTT
NA	13	TRBV7-9	TRBJ1-1	many	CALTRTENTEAFF	TGTGCCTTAACAAGGACAGAGAACACTGAAGCTTTCTTT
TRBD1	13	TRBV20-1	TRBJ2-7	many	CSASTGGDYEQYF	TGCAGTGCTAGTACAGGGGGCGACTACGAGCAGTACTTC
TRBD1	15	TRBV2	TRBJ1-1	many	CASSERGTGGTEAFF	TGTGCCAGCAGTGAAAGAGGGACAGGGGGGACTGAAGCTTTCTTT
NA	13	TRBV7-2	TRBJ2-4	many	CASSLERVGGRYF	TGTGCCAGCAGCTTAGAACGTGTGGGGGGAAGGTACTTC
NA	14	TRBV19	TRBJ2-7	many	CASTPSPRGGEQYF	TGTGCCAGTACCCCTTCTCCCAGGGGAGGAGAGCAGTACTTC
NA	14	TRBV28	TRBJ1-1	many	CASTPGGAVTEAFF	TGTGCCAGCACCCCGGGTGGAGCGGTCACTGAAGCTTTCTTT
NA	11	TRBV12-3/TRBV12-4	TRBJ2-7	NA	CASSLDGAEYF	TGTGCCAGCAGCCTGGACGGGGCGGAGTACTTC
NA	17	TRBV12-3/TRBV12-4	TRBJ2-3	NA	CASSLFSWRQANHTQYF	TGTGCCAGCAGTTTATTCAGTTGGAGGCAGGCGAACCATACGCAGTATTTT
TRBD1	13	TRBV29-1	TRBJ2-7	many	CSVGTGNRYEQYF	TGCAGCGTTGGGACAGGGAATAGATACGAGCAGTACTTC
NA	11	TRBV10-2	TRBJ2-7	many	CASLLNYEQYF	TGCGCCAGCCTACTGAACTACGAGCAGTACTTC